This TCR beta chain emerged from a study of beta chain features in type 1 diabetes (dated by TCRdb to between 2018 and 2020). Context from the whole study: Mean age, gender distribution, total cell number and subset yield did not differ between patients and healthy donors. The study compared the TCRB repertoires of sorted circulating CD4+ T cell subsets in recently diagnosed type 1 diabetes patients with those in matched healthy donors. Whereas all 28 donors provided naive and central memory subsets, regulatory and stem cell-like memory subsets were isolated from just 8 patients and about 8 healthy donors. A total of approximately 100 million sorted cells were examined across all samples, and the number of cells per subset was strongly correlated with RNA yield.

A single peripheral blood draw of around 100 mL on average was collected from each donor into heparinised tubes. A BD FACSAria II was used to sort naive, central memory, regulatory and stem cell-like memory CD4+ T cells with a panel that included CD45RO, CCR7, CD25, CD127, CD95 and CD27. A purity above 95% was achieved for all sorted populations. PBMCs were separated immediately by Lymphoprep density gradient centrifugation and were stained directly, without being cultured. Samples were stained and sorted in pairs, with one healthy donor and one patient per experiment, so that batch effects were minimized. Only a few counts were recorded for this clone. What antigen it recognizes has not been identified. Base qualities are not recorded, but no much larger clone differs from it by a single base. The entire isolated RNA was reverse transcribed using the High Capacity cDNA Reverse Transcription Kit, and thus expressed TCRB transcripts were sequenced. Deep immunoSEQ sequencing was applied to naive, central memory and regulatory T cell samples, giving an average of approximately 3.8 million total reads per sample. Sorted cells were lysed in RLT buffer and RNA was extracted with DNase-treated RNeasy Micro or Mini kits, depending on cell number. To prevent cross-contamination, every cell subset was processed on its own, while patient and healthy donor samples were processed together. Using the immunoSEQ multiplex PCR, TCRB sequences were amplified from cDNA into 87-bp fragments spanning the CDR3 region. Sequencing of the amplicons was performed on the Illumina HiSeq platform. As for how the authors treated the data: PCR bias was computationally corrected using synthetic template baselines, reads within Hamming distance 2 were collapsed, and singletons that could not be merged were discarded. By aligning reads against IMGT, V, D and J genes, CDR3 length, and insertions or deletions at six rearrangement sites were assigned. Clonotype counts were normalized to sorted cell number within each subset before computing true diversity and Gini coefficients with the tcR R package. The overlap coefficient, calculated on TCRB nucleotide sequences, was used to measure repertoire sharing. TCRdb re-hosts the immuneACCESS table, in-frame sequences only. Its copies lack some clones; in the studies checked, an unresolved V gene accounts for under half of them, and the cause for the rest is not known. That table is the source of V, J and clone size, and D and trimming were worked out from the DNA. This sample comprises more than 150,000 clones, about 13% of them detected only once. Together, the top ten hold about 0.59% of the sample.

Compared with germline, V lacks 0 bases and J lacks 4 bases; bases without a gene match: 1. From a lookup of the germline V gene (reference sequence), CDR1 and CDR2 are MNHNY and SVGAGI. From its cysteine to its phenylalanine, the CDR3 spans 14 amino acids. The kept DNA is CDR3 alone, 42 bases in frame from the first base. The research as a whole found: Naive, central memory and regulatory TCRB repertoires appeared more similar among patients than among healthy donors. Because the HLA sub-analyses included only small numbers of individuals, any influence of HLA type on TCRB rearrangement was left unresolved. Because cDNA was sequenced instead of genomic DNA, highly expressing activated cells could be over-represented, though the groups showed no difference in activation or CD3 levels. Patients with type 1 diabetes made fewer insertions and deleted more nucleotides at VDJ recombination sites, implying thymic rearrangement abnormalities. Shorter templates might be favored by PCR, yet because patient and control samples were amplified and corrected together, any such skew would affect both groups equally. A moderate but significant shortening of TCRB CDR3 length was observed in type 1 diabetes patients in all four CD4+ subsets.

The receptor comes from a woman aged 18 to 35 in good health. The chain is encoded by TRBV6-6 joined to TRBJ2-7; 9 central bases correspond to TRBD1. Input material: central memory CD4+ T cells from blood. The CDR3 region has the sequence CASSYSGQGYEQYF. Here is the DNA: TGTGCCAGCAGTTACTCGGGACAGGGATACGAGCAGTACTTC.